Listed below are T cell receptor beta chains from one sample, sequenced in a study of blood T cell repertoires in COVID-19. Repertoires were generated with immunoSEQ multiplex PCR, while TCRdb's copy carries only in-frame clones and drops some. The table shows about 300,000 clones, with 85% to 90% occurring only once. The sample was PBMCs or T cells enriched from blood (not recorded which). The receptors were sampled from a woman under 30 who had recovered from COVID-19. CDR3s include the opening cysteine and the closing phenylalanine or tryptophan. Fields, in order: D gene, V gene, J gene, clone size, CDR3 protein, CDR3 DNA. A D gene is named only where the DNA matches it firmly. Rows give clone size only sometimes, using once, few, many, or a class for an expanded clone.

.	TRBV5-4	TRBJ2-7	.	CASSTTRDYEQYF	TGTGCCAGCAGCACAACACGGGACTACGAGCAGTACTTC
TRBD2	TRBV15	TRBJ2-1	.	CATSREWTIAGGEQFF	TGTGCCACCAGCAGAGAATGGACTATTGCGGGAGGTGAGCAGTTCTTC
TRBD1	TRBV6-5	TRBJ2-7	.	CASSYSPQGAYEQYF	TGTGCCAGCAGTTACTCCCCCCAGGGGGCCTACGAGCAGTACTTC
TRBD1	TRBV10-3	TRBJ1-3	.	CAIGQGIRNTIYF	TGTGCCATTGGACAGGGAATAAGAAACACCATATATTTT
TRBD2	TRBV7-7	TRBJ2-1	.	CASSLAPLAETYNEQFF	TGTGCTAGCAGCTTAGCGCCTCTAGCGGAGACTTACAATGAGCAGTTCTTC
.	TRBV7-9	TRBJ1-5	.	CASSFWSQPQHF	TGTGCCAGCAGCTTTTGGAGTCAGCCCCAGCATTTT
.	TRBV3-1/TRBV3-2	TRBJ1-2	few	CASSQALRHPGRGYTF	TGTGCCAGCAGCCAAGCACTGAGACACCCTGGTAGAGGCTACACCTTC
.	TRBV21-1	TRBJ2-3	.	CASSKGGIAGVGATDTQYF	TGTGCCAGCAGCAAAGGAGGGATAGCGGGAGTGGGAGCAACAGATACGCAGTATTTT
.	TRBV10-2	TRBJ1-5	.	CASSEGGINQPQHF	TGCGCCAGCAGTGAGGGGGGCATCAATCAGCCCCAGCATTTT
TRBD1	TRBV5-1	TRBJ2-4	.	CASSLEGGTNIQYF	TGCGCCAGCAGCTTAGAAGGGGGCACGAACATTCAGTACTTC
TRBD1	TRBV7-8	TRBJ2-5	.	CASSGPGQGQETQYF	TGTGCCAGCAGCGGACCGGGACAGGGCCAAGAGACCCAGTACTTC
TRBD1	TRBV5-1	TRBJ2-3	.	CASSSDRGQRDTQYF	TGCGCCAGCAGCTCGGACAGGGGGCAACGAGATACGCAGTATTTT
.	TRBV5-6	TRBJ1-2	few	CASGDTGGDYGYTF	TGTGCCAGCGGGGACACGGGGGGAGACTATGGCTACACCTTC
TRBD1	TRBV5-8	TRBJ1-2	.	CASSFRGWTGGHEGGYTF	TGTGCCAGCAGCTTTAGGGGCTGGACAGGGGGCCACGAAGGGGGCTACACCTTC
.	TRBV6-5	TRBJ1-5	.	CASSQGRDQPQHF	TGTGCCAGCAGCCAGGGGCGGGATCAGCCCCAGCATTTT
TRBD1	TRBV5-1	TRBJ2-7	.	CASSLAGGDPYEQYF	TGCGCCAGCAGCTTGGCAGGGGGCGATCCCTACGAGCAGTACTTC
.	TRBV11-1	TRBJ1-2	.	CASTPRGGYGYTF	TGTGCCAGCACCCCCCGCGGGGGCTATGGCTACACCTTC
TRBD2	TRBV28	TRBJ2-7	few	CASSFGAALVRGRYEQYF	TGTGCCAGCAGTTTCGGCGCTGCCCTCGTGCGGGGGAGATACGAGCAGTACTTC
TRBD1	TRBV9	TRBJ1-5	once	CASSTGQGNQPQHF	TGTGCCAGCAGCACCGGACAGGGTAATCAGCCCCAGCATTTT
.	TRBV19	TRBJ1-2	few	CASRTGHRNYGYTF	TGTGCCAGTAGAACCGGACACCGGAACTATGGCTACACCTTC
TRBD2	TRBV18	TRBJ2-1	.	CASSPKREDNEQFF	TGTGCCAGCTCACCCAAGCGGGAGGACAATGAGCAGTTCTTC
.	TRBV3-1/TRBV3-2	TRBJ2-7	.	CASSQDTGDEQYF	TGTGCCAGCAGCCAAGATACGGGTGACGAGCAGTACTTC
.	TRBV18	TRBJ1-2	.	CASSPKGPFRDYTF	TGTGCCAGCTCCCCGAAAGGACCTTTTCGGGACTACACCTTC
.	TRBV18	TRBJ2-2	.	CASTNYRFTNTGELFF	TGTGCCAGCACGAATTACAGGTTCACGAACACCGGGGAGCTGTTTTTT
TRBD2	TRBV2	TRBJ2-2	.	CASMPRLAGTGELFF	TGTGCCAGCATGCCGAGGCTAGCGGGCACCGGGGAGCTGTTTTTT
.	TRBV18	TRBJ2-3	.	CASSPYQLDTQYF	TGTGCCAGCTCACCTTACCAGTTGGATACGCAGTATTTT
TRBD1	TRBV7-9	TRBJ1-1	.	CASSSPGQGRAFF	TGTGCCAGCAGCTCACCGGGACAGGGGCGTGCTTTCTTT
TRBD1	TRBV5-1	TRBJ1-2	.	CASSVETGYGYTF	TGCGCCAGCAGCGTGGAGACAGGGTACGGCTACACCTTC
.	TRBV6-5	TRBJ2-7	.	CASMPRSVSYEQYF	TGTGCCAGCATGCCCAGGTCGGTCTCCTACGAGCAGTACTTC
TRBD1	TRBV7-9	TRBJ1-3	.	CASSLLDREADTIYF	TGTGCCAGCAGCTTATTGGACAGGGAGGCGGACACCATATATTTT
.	TRBV4-2	TRBJ1-1	once	CASSQRAGGAFFEAFF	TGTGCCAGCAGCCAAAGAGCGGGGGGCGCATTCTTTGAAGCTTTCTTT
TRBD1	TRBV11-1	TRBJ1-4	.	CASSVGTGDEKLFF	TGTGCCAGCAGCGTAGGGACAGGGGATGAAAAACTGTTTTTT
TRBD1	TRBV9	TRBJ1-2	.	CASSDQLDRASFSNYGYTF	TGTGCCAGCAGCGACCAGCTGGACAGGGCCAGTTTCTCTAACTATGGCTACACCTTC
.	TRBV18	TRBJ1-3	once	CASSPGVMAGNTIYF	TGTGCCAGCTCACCAGGAGTAATGGCTGGAAACACCATATATTTT
.	TRBV7-9	TRBJ2-5	.	CASSYLGGEETQYF	TGTGCCAGCAGCTATTTGGGGGGAGAAGAGACCCAGTACTTC
.	TRBV2	TRBJ1-1	once	CASILGQNGYTEAFF	TGTGCCAGCATTCTTGGACAAAACGGGTACACTGAAGCTTTCTTT
.	TRBV7-9	TRBJ2-1	.	CVSSAYAPGYNEQFF	TGTGTCAGCAGCGCTTACGCTCCGGGCTACAATGAGCAGTTCTTC
.	TRBV30	TRBJ2-7	.	CAWSWQGQEQYF	TGTGCCTGGAGCTGGCAGGGGCAGGAGCAGTACTTC
.	TRBV28	TRBJ2-7	.	CASSPRVTYYEQYF	TGTGCCAGCAGTCCCAGGGTGACGTACTACGAGCAGTACTTC
.	TRBV5-6	TRBJ1-1	.	CASSFGPNTEAFF	TGTGCCAGCAGCTTTGGCCCAAACACTGAAGCTTTCTTT
.	TRBV28	TRBJ1-2	once	CASSPPHRGYGYTF	TGTGCCAGCAGTCCGCCTCACCGGGGCTATGGCTACACCTTC
TRBD1	TRBV6-1	TRBJ2-3	many	CASSEGIGTGGTDTQYF	TGTGCCAGCAGTGAGGGGATTGGGACAGGGGGCACAGATACGCAGTATTTT
.	TRBV4-1	TRBJ2-7	.	CASSQEPLGYEQYF	TGCGCCAGCAGCCAAGAGCCCCTCGGCTACGAGCAGTACTTC
.	TRBV24-1	TRBJ2-1	once	CATSGGGTAINEQFF	TGTGCCACCAGTGGAGGCGGGACCGCGATCAATGAGCAGTTCTTC
.	TRBV30	TRBJ1-4	.	CAWSGWGDNEKLFF	TGTGCCTGGAGTGGGTGGGGGGATAATGAAAAACTGTTTTTT
.	TRBV3-1/TRBV3-2	TRBJ1-2	.	CASSQQEGGYTF	TGTGCCAGCAGCCAGCAGGAGGGTGGCTACACCTTC
TRBD1	TRBV7-9	TRBJ1-6	.	CASSVGTAYNSPLHF	TGTGCCAGCAGCGTCGGGACAGCCTATAATTCACCCCTCCACTTT
.	TRBV14	TRBJ1-1	.	CASSPLGGLNTEAFF	TGTGCCAGCAGCCCCCTAGGAGGCCTGAACACTGAAGCTTTCTTT
.	TRBV7-6	TRBJ2-6	once	CASSLSSEVRSGANVLTF	TGTGCCAGCAGCCTTAGCTCAGAAGTCCGCTCTGGGGCCAACGTCCTGACTTTC